This T cell receptor beta chain comes out of a study of blood T cell repertoires in COVID-19. Study information: Nucleic acid was either cDNA or gDNA, and it came from T cells, B-cell-depleted T cells, or PBMCs.

V was cut by 6 bases and J by 3 bases, with 11 bases left in between. There are 13 residues in the CDR3. Assay: immunoSEQ multiplex PCR; the TCRdb copy retains only in-frame clones and omits some. Of about 400,000 clones detected, 85% to 90% appear once; the ten largest clones hold 1.5% to 2%. Participants came from roughly 23 US areas, aged roughly 18 to 89 years. Participants had their cohort set by participant-reported clinical history. Before being deemed recovered, Cohort 3 donors had two negative PCRs, clearance, or symptom resolution. The chain couples TRBV12-3 or TRBV12-4 to TRBJ1-2; no firm D call. The sequencing input was PBMCs or T cells enriched from blood (not recorded which). The TCR sequence derives from a woman aged 30 to 39 who had recovered from COVID-19. CDR3 nucleotides: TGTGCCAGCAGCCCCTATACTGACTATGGCTACACCTTC. Its protein is CASSPYTDYGYTF.